A single sample gave rise to the 7 T cell receptor beta chains below, sequenced in a study of blood T cell repertoires in COVID-19. Produced via immunoSEQ multiplex PCR; TCRdb's table is partial and in-frame only. The sample consists of more than 150,000 clones, about 90% of them appearing once. Specimen: PBMCs or T cells enriched from blood (not recorded which). These receptors were collected from a woman aged 45-60 years who had recovered from COVID-19.

CDR3 region: CASSSPRGRERIGNEQFF. Here the CDR3 DNA reads TGTGCCAGCAGCTCACCCCGAGGGCGGGAGCGGATTGGCAATGAGCAGTTCTTC. The chain is built from TRBV7-9 and TRBJ2-1, with TRBD2 matching over 7 bases. Germline loops: CDR1 SEHNR, CDR2 FQNEAQ (reference sequence). J lost 6 bases, V lost 4 bases, and 18 bases had no gene match. CDR3 length equals 18 residues.

The chain combines TRBV15 with TRBJ1-3, with D maybe TRBD1 (5 bases). Looked up from germline, CDR1 is LNHNV and CDR2 is YYDKDF (reference sequence). Trimming stripped 0 bases from V and 4 bases from J, with 10 bases between. This CDR3 contains 15 residues. The CDR3 nucleotides read TGTGCCACCAGCAGAGATCGACAGTCGGGAAACACCATATATTTT. Its translation: CATSRDRQSGNTIYF. The whole variable domain, remainder taken from reference TRBV15 and TRBJ1-3, is DAMVIQNPRYQVTQFGKPVTLSCSQTLNHNVMYWYQQKSSQAPKLLFHYYDKDFNNEADTPDNFQSRRPNTSFCFLDIRSPGLGDTAMYLCATSRDRQSGNTIYFGEGSWLTVV.

The rearrangement links TRBV30 to TRBJ1-2; D may be TRBD1 (5 bases). Germline CDR1 reads GTSNPN; CDR2 reads SVGIG (reference sequence). The CDR3 sequence is 15 residues long. The ends were cut back, 4 bases at V and 2 bases at J, with 17 bases in the middle. The CDR3 here is CAWNPIDSLNYGYTF. CDR3 nucleotide sequence: TGTGCCTGGAACCCTATCGACAGCCTAAACTATGGCTACACCTTC.

V and J are TRBV9 and TRBJ1-1, with D uncertain. With 0 bases removed from V and 2 bases from J, the gap between germline ends came to 11 bases. The CDR3 runs to 15 residues. The germline gives CDR1 SGDLS, CDR2 YYNGEE. The CDR3 DNA follows: TGTGCCAGCAGCGTAGTCCAGCGGAGCAACACTGAAGCTTTCTTT. This codes for CASSVVQRSNTEAFF.

The chain has TRBV7-9 and TRBJ1-1; no definite D call. Germline CDR1 and CDR2: SEHNR and FQNEAQ (reference sequence). CDR3 length: 15 amino acids. V lost 5 bases to trimming and J lost 1 base, with 14 bases between them. As DNA, the CDR3 is TGTGCCAGCAGCCCCATGTCGAACAGGAACACTGAAGCTTTCTTT. It specifies CASSPMSNRNTEAFF. Full variable domain (remainder filled in from reference TRBV7-9 and TRBJ1-1): DTGVSQNPRHKITKRGQNVTFRCDPISEHNRLYWYRQTLGQGPEFLTYFQNEAQLEKSRLLSDRFSAERPKGSFSTLEIQRTEQGDSAMYLCASSPMSNRNTEAFFGQGTRLTVV.

The genes are TRBV7-2 and TRBJ2-1; 8 positions agree with TRBD1. The CDR3 has 14 amino acids. The J segment lost 7 bases and the V segment lost 2 bases, leaving 4 bases of the junction unmatched. Germline V gene sequence: CDR1 SGHTA, CDR2 FQGNSA. Written as DNA, the CDR3 is TGTGCCAGCAGCTTAAACTACAGGGGGAATGAGCAGTTCTTC. Translation: CASSLNYRGNEQFF.

The rearrangement uses TRBV28 and TRBJ2-7, with 10 bases fitting TRBD1. The V gene end was trimmed by 3 bases and the J gene end by 6 bases; junction bases not matched to a gene: 8. This CDR3 has 15 amino acids. Germline CDR1 is MDHEN and CDR2 is SYDVKM. In DNA form, the CDR3 reads TGTGCCAGCAGTTTTGAGACAGGGGGCCGCCCCGAGCAGTACTTC. Amino acids: CASSFETGGRPEQYF.